The source of this T cell receptor (beta chain) is a study of regulatory T cells in long-lasting Graves disease (dated by TCRdb to the early 2020s). Looking at the study overall: Newly diagnosed Graves' disease patients had taken antithyroid drugs for less than 3 months. Patients with persistent Graves' disease were compared with patients with newly diagnosed Graves' disease using TCR sequencing and RNA sequencing of peripheral blood. The study was registered as a clinical trial and conducted in China. A total of about 33 samples underwent TCR sequencing, from about 13 patients with persistent Graves' disease and some 20 patients with newly diagnosed Graves' disease.

The germline V gene yields MNHNS for CDR1 and SASEGT for CDR2. The CDR3 numbers 13 residues from cysteine through phenylalanine. CDR3 DNA only is kept here, 39 bases in frame from base 1. V loses 6 bases at its end and J loses 4 bases; junction bases beyond the gene matches: 3. Of note for this clonotype: Its cognate antigen has yet to be identified. Base-call qualities are not available, and no considerably larger clone is one nucleotide away.

General conclusions and limits of the study: Sequencing and analysis were restricted to the TCR beta chain. The authors noted that the small sample size was a limitation that may lower accuracy. The study examined only peripheral blood because the primary lesion, thyroid tissue, could not be accessed. TRBV28, TRBJ1-2 and TRBJ2-5 were preferentially used in persistent disease, while TRBV20-1 and TRBJ2-1 were favored in newly diagnosed disease. A larger number of public clonotypes was shared among persistent patients (2,741) than among newly diagnosed patients (around 970). Compared with newly diagnosed patients, persistent Graves' disease patients had lower TCR Shannon entropy and fewer highly expanded clones, which suggests clonal expansion.

Libraries were prepared through multiplex PCR. The data were produced on an Illumina HiSeq 4000. iRepertoire HTBI primers and Arm-PCR amplification of CDR3 regions were used to construct TCR beta libraries. PCR products were gel purified before sequencing. Concerning the study's data processing: Gene usage analysis of CDR3 amino acid clonotypes relied on the roughly 60 TRBV and 14 TRBJ segments identified across samples. Filtered high-quality paired reads were merged into contigs using COPE and FqMerger. Contigs were aligned with BLAST to IMGT TRBV, TRBD and TRBJ reference genes, and CDR3 was defined per IMGT. Clonotypes above 0.1% frequency were classified as highly expanded clones. Repertoire diversity was measured by Shannon entropy, and V-J evenness by the Gini coefficient. A clonotype was considered public if more than one individual shared it. Using fastp trimming at Q25 and MiXCR clonotype assembly, TCRdb reanalyzed the public sequencing data and kept in-frame beta chains. Identical CDR3 proteins give one entry, which carries the most common genes and DNA. The V and J calls follow TCRdb's processing rather than the paper's. In this sample the table shows approximately 460,000 distinct CDR3 sequences, roughly 15% of which occur a single time. In total, the top ten clones hold about 10% of the sample.

In light of the paper, this sample's time point label describes: newly diagnosed GD, antithyroid drugs for less than 3 months. RNA was extracted from PBMCs in TRIzol for both TCR sequencing and RNA sequencing. The diagnosis of Graves' disease was made according to American Thyroid Association guidelines. Recruitment of patients was carried out at an endocrinology department in Xi'an, China. Each patient gave 7.5 to 10 milliliters of peripheral blood, collected in an EDTA anticoagulant tube. Ficoll Paque Plus density gradient separation was used to isolate PBMCs, and no additional T cell sorting was done. RNA quality was checked with an Agilent 2100 Bioanalyzer and agarose gel, and concentration with a NanoDrop 2000. These same records also appear under a second study, on T cells in Graves' hyperthyroidism and ophthalmopathy. Looking at the second paper: Graves' hyperthyroidism was defined as stable when no progression to ophthalmopathy occurred over 18 months of follow-up. Hyperthyroidism patients were aged 18 to 65 years and newly diagnosed, with disease duration of less than 2 months. The study excluded patients with uncontrolled infections, other autoimmune diseases, pregnancy or lactation. Clinical symptoms, serum thyroxine and TRAb, thyroid ultrasound, and orbital computed tomography formed the basis for the diagnoses. A first-round RT-PCR of the TCR CDR3 used the HTBI primer set with the Qiagen OneStep RT-PCR kit. Most expanded thyroid clonotypes (frequency above 0.001) were also detected in blood, suggesting blood repertoires may reflect thyroid immune responses. A model built on a 13 V-J signature distinguished ophthalmopathy from stable hyperthyroidism, reaching 87.88% sensitivity and about 81% specificity in cross-validation and 80%/75% in testing. In validation, the model predicted progression to ophthalmopathy a median of 6.5 months before onset, with approximately 71% sensitivity and about 72% specificity. To identify distinguishing TCR V-J signatures, a discovery cohort of 90 to 100 patients was used, comprising some 45 with Graves' ophthalmopathy and around 60 with stable Graves' hyperthyroidism. Prospective prediction of ophthalmopathy was tested in an independent validation cohort of some 19 hyperthyroidism patients and 15 to 17 patients who later progressed to ophthalmopathy. The 85 to 100 discovery patients were randomly split 7:3 into training and test sets. The study also compared thyroid tissue and blood T-cell repertoires from over 5 Graves' hyperthyroidism patients. Following sampling, methimazole starting at 30 mg daily was given to hyperthyroidism patients, and high-dose intravenous methylprednisolone was given to ophthalmopathy patients. Libraries were constructed in a second round of multiplex PCR, after which size selection and purification were carried out. The libraries were sequenced on an Illumina HiSeq2000 using paired-end 100 bp reads. SOAPnuke was used to process the raw data, with reads discarded if the reads contained adapters or uncalled bases, had a mean Phred below 15, or lacked an exact constant-primer or identifier match. High-quality paired reads were merged using COPE v1.2.5, and each unique nucleotide sequence was defined as a clonotype. MiTCR v1.1 was used to align clonotypes to the IMGT TRBV, TRBD and TRBJ reference segments. The analysis was restricted to V-J combinations with a frequency above 0.0001, which together covered 99% to 99.2% of the repertoires. The TCS score was defined as F50 (clonal expansion) divided by E x V (chaos), with BLOSUM62-based TCRdist calculated between CDR3 peptides within each V-J. Welch's t-statistics and random forest reduced 514 V-J features to roughly 13, which were used in a naive Bayes classifier (R e1071). Sample size was not statistically predetermined, and investigators were not blinded to group allocation. TCR Vbeta CDR3 sequencing of 135 peripheral blood samples (roughly 43 ophthalmopathy, 75 to 85 hyperthyroidism and about 17 progressor patients) is reported in the paper.

The chain employs TRBV6-1 and TRBJ1-2; TRBD1 agrees with 9 junctional bases. The TCR comes from a young woman with Graves disease. Donor details come from another sample of the same person, matched by shared clones. Sample: peripheral blood mononuclear cells (PBMCs), taken at new diagnosis, from a patient treated with antithyroid drugs. The DNA sequence is TGTGCCAGCAGCTGGACAGGGGCCTATGGCTACACCTTC. Translated, this is CASSWTGAYGYTF.